The clone carrying this T cell receptor (beta chain) occurred a few times. Its antigen is as yet unknown. Aged roughly 6 to 90, donors were systemically healthy Caucasians from Russia. It was with a sample-barcoded 5' primer and a J-beta primer mix that a second PCR of roughly 6 to 12 cycles was run. Each CDR3 protein is one row after TCRdb ran MiXCR on the 5' RACE reads. The sample records roughly 1.5 million distinct CDR3 sequences, about 42% being singletons. This sample is drawn from a study of blood T cells in healthy people across ages. Looking at the study overall: Capturing about one barcoded beta molecule per two T cells was achieved by template switching. General observations from the study: CMV infection status of these donors was not known.

Trimming cost V 0 bases and J 0 bases; bases outside gene matches: 6. Germline loops: CDR1 SGHRS, CDR2 YFSETQ. There are 16 residues in the CDR3. This chain joins TRBV5-1 and TRBJ2-7; 7 bases fit TRBD1. This TCR derives from a woman under 30 in good health. Material for sequencing was blood. The CDR3 loop is CASSLDWDRSSYEQYF. CDR3 DNA sequence: TGCGCCAGCAGCTTGGATTGGGACAGAAGCTCCTACGAGCAGTACTTC.